Each of the 20 T cell receptor beta chains below was sequenced from the same sample in a study of radiotherapy plus CTLA-4 blockade in lung cancer. Libraries were prepared by immunoSEQ multiplex PCR; TCRdb keeps only in-frame clonotypes and omits some of them. The sample contains 55,000 to 65,000 clones, 76% of which appear only once. Sequencing used peripheral blood, obtained from a patient treated with radiotherapy plus ipilimumab. The receptors originated from a human donor with non-small cell lung cancer who had a complete response to radiotherapy plus ipilimumab.

The chain links TRBV6-5 to TRBJ1-1; maybe TRBD1 (6 bases). CDR3 size: 15 residues. CDR1 and CDR2 (germline): MNHEY, SVGAGI. The V end lost 4 bases, the J end lost 3 bases, and 15 bases lay between the germline ends. CDR3 region: CASSLLQGGYTEAFF. CDR3 DNA: TGTGCCAGCAGTTTACTACAGGGAGGGTACACTGAAGCTTTCTTT.

This chain uses TRBV18 with TRBJ1-4; D remains ambiguous. This CDR3 comprises 15 residues. Trimming removed 8 bases from V and 5 bases from J, with 18 bases in between. Looked up from germline, CDR1 is KGHSH and CDR2 is LQKENI. The CDR3: CASMPPGQGNEKLFF. The CDR3 bases are TGTGCCAGCATGCCCCCGGGTCAAGGCAATGAAAAACTGTTTTTT.

In this sample, this clone turned up once. The chain uses TRBV6-5 and TRBJ2-5; the D is unclear. Between the trimmed V and J ends, which lost 2 bases and 4 bases, there was a span of 14 bases. This CDR3 is built from 15 residues. The germline CDR1 and CDR2 sequences are MNHEY and SVGAGI. For the CDR3, the DNA is TGTGCCAGCAGTTACACCCACTGGGCAGTAGAGACCCAGTACTTC. Its translation is CASSYTHWAVETQYF.

The CDR3 sequence is CASSPTWGQILPQHF. In DNA form, the CDR3 reads TGTGCCAGCAGCCCCACTTGGGGACAAATTCTACCCCAGCATTTT. V and J are TRBV28 and TRBJ1-5; a possible D gene is TRBD1 (6 bases). Germline loops: CDR1 MDHEN, CDR2 SYDVKM. V lost 6 bases and J lost 10, with 22 bases in between. CDR3 length equals 15 residues.

The chain has TRBV5-1 and TRBJ2-7; perhaps TRBD2 as D (7 bases). The CDR3 consists of 14 residues. Trimming cost V 5 bases and J 2 bases, with 14 bases left between them. Germline V lookup: CDR1 SGHRS, CDR2 YFSETQ. The CDR3 protein is CASRGGVAAYEQYF. CDR3 bases: TGCGCCAGCAGAGGGGGGGTAGCGGCCTACGAGCAGTACTTC.

The chain links TRBV29-1 to TRBJ2-3; 11 positions match TRBD1. Germline values: CDR1 SQVTM, CDR2 ANQGSEA. CDR3 length: 13 amino acids. With V trimmed by 6 bases and J by 4 bases, 3 bases remained unmatched. In DNA, the CDR3 is TGCAGCGTCCGGACAGGGGGCGCAGATACGCAGTATTTT. It specifies CSVRTGGADTQYF.

This clone was detected only a few times. V and J are TRBV6-6 and TRBJ1-5; D is possibly TRBD1 (5 bases). The CDR3 loop spans 13 amino acids. The V gene's germline CDR1 is MNHNY and CDR2 SVGAGI (reference sequence). V was pared by 6 bases and J by 5 bases, with 11 bases between. CDR3 protein: CASSRQLHQPQHF. CDR3 sequence (DNA): TGTGCCAGCAGCCGACAGTTGCATCAGCCCCAGCATTTT.

V is TRBV30 and J is TRBJ2-3, with D maybe TRBD1 (6 bases). The CDR3 has 11 residues. Trimming took off 6 bases at V and 7 bases at J, with 11 bases between the two ends. Germline V gene lookup returns CDR1 GTSNPN and CDR2 SVGIG (reference sequence). The CDR3 spells CACGQLNTQYF. For the CDR3, the DNA is TGTGCCTGTGGACAGTTGAATACGCAGTATTTT. Full variable domain (outside the CDR3, taken from reference TRBV30 and TRBJ2-3): SQTIHQWPATLVQPVGSPLSLECTVEGTSNPNLYWYRQAAGRGLQLLFYSVGIGQISSEVPQNLSASRPQDRQFILSSKKLLLSDSGFYLCACGQLNTQYFGPGTRLTVL.

The chain is built from TRBV7-2 and TRBJ2-7; TRBD2 aligns across 13 bases. J was trimmed by 4 bases and V by 1 base; bases with no gene match: 4. Germline lookup yields CDR1 SGHTA and CDR2 FQGNSA. The CDR3 consists of 16 residues. This chain's CDR3 is CASSLEGTSGVYEQYF. The CDR3 region has the DNA TGTGCCAGCAGCTTAGAGGGGACTAGCGGGGTATACGAGCAGTACTTC.

The chain links TRBV4-1 to TRBJ2-5, with D possibly being TRBD1 (6 bases). Germline CDR1 and CDR2: MGHRA and YSYEKL. The CDR3 has 17 amino acids. V was pared by 0 bases and J by 5 bases, with 19 bases between. DNA for the CDR3: TGCGCCAGCAGCCAAGATTCTTCCAGGGGCGTCGGGGAGACCCAGTACTTC. It translates to CASSQDSSRGVGETQYF.

This sequence joins TRBV11-2 and TRBJ2-7, with a tentative D call TRBD1 (5 bases). V lost 1 base and J lost 4, with 14 bases in between. This CDR3 spans 15 amino acids. Germline lookup yields CDR1 SGHAT and CDR2 FQNNGV. The CDR3 loop is CASSLVSGFSYEQYF. The DNA of the CDR3 is TGTGCCAGCAGCTTAGTTTCAGGGTTCAGTTACGAGCAGTACTTC.

This clone was observed once. The chain joins TRBV19 to TRBJ1-5; D unclear. CDR3 length: 13 amino acids. The V end was cut by 5 bases, the J end by 4 bases, with 9 bases between. Germline values: CDR1 LNHDA, CDR2 SQIVND (reference sequence). The CDR3: CASSWTVNQPQHF. The CDR3 coding sequence is TGTGCCAGTAGTTGGACTGTTAATCAGCCCCAGCATTTT.

The genes are TRBV9 and TRBJ1-3; D possibly corresponds to TRBD1 (5 bases). V was trimmed by 0 bases and J by 0 bases, leaving 13 bases between them. The germline CDR1 and CDR2 sequences are SGDLS and YYNGEE. The CDR3 runs 17 residues. The CDR3 protein is CASSVANGAASGNTIYF. The CDR3 DNA reads as TGTGCCAGCAGCGTAGCTAATGGGGCGGCCTCTGGAAACACCATATATTTT.

The J gene is TRBJ2-5, the V gene TRBV7-3; D is uncertain. Germline V gene sequence: CDR1 SGHTA, CDR2 FQGTGA. This CDR3 is 15 amino acids long. V dropped 4 bases and J dropped 4 bases, with 16 bases sitting between them. CDR3 nucleotides: TGTGCCAGCAGCTCCTTGAAGGAGTCGGGAGAGACCCAGTACTTC. It specifies CASSSLKESGETQYF.

The rearrangement joins TRBV19 to TRBJ1-2, with D perhaps matching TRBD1 (5 bases). Trimming left V 6 bases short and J 5 bases short, with 16 bases between. This CDR3 has 14 residues. CDR1 LNHDA and CDR2 SQIVND come from the germline V gene (reference sequence). The CDR3 region has the DNA TGTGCCAGTAGAACTCCCGGGGGAGGTTATGGCTACACCTTC. Translation gives CASRTPGGGYGYTF.

This clone was detected only a few times. The genes are TRBV4-1 and TRBJ2-7; perhaps TRBD1 as D (6 bases). Germline assignment: CDR1 MGHRA and CDR2 YSYEKL. The CDR3 is 15 amino acids. V lost 0 bases to trimming and J lost 4 bases, with 13 bases between them. The CDR3, as DNA: TGCGCCAGCAGCCAAGAACAGGGTGGCTATTACGAGCAGTACTTC. Its translation is CASSQEQGGYYEQYF.

Only a few counts were recorded for this clone. The J gene is TRBJ2-1, the V gene TRBV7-8; a possible D gene is TRBD2 (7 bases). Germline values: CDR1 SGHVS, CDR2 FQNEAQ. V lost 0 bases, J lost 7 bases, and 16 bases lay in between. The CDR3 spans 16 residues. The CDR3 coding sequence is TGTGCCAGCAGCTTAGCGGGTAGCGGGCAGGGGAATGAGCAGTTCTTC. Translating gives CASSLAGSGQGNEQFF.

The rearrangement uses TRBV6-6 and TRBJ2-7; TRBD1 agrees at 8 bases. This CDR3 region has 16 residues. The junction had 14 bases not matched to a gene; V was cut back by 10 bases and J by 0 bases. The germline gives CDR1 MNHNY, CDR2 SVGAGI (reference sequence). CDR3 DNA sequence: TGTGCCATCGGGAAACGGGCAGGGGGCGGCTCCTACGAGCAGTACTTC. As protein: CAIGKRAGGGSYEQYF.

This clone has just one count. Here the CDR3 DNA reads TGCGCCAGCAGCATGTCAGGAGGGTGGAACACCATATATTTT. Its protein product is CASSMSGGWNTIYF. The chain joins TRBV5-1 to TRBJ1-3; D not certain. Deletions cut 4 bases from V and 7 bases from J, with 15 bases between. CDR3 length: 14 residues. Germline V lookup: CDR1 SGHRS, CDR2 YFSETQ.

The J gene is TRBJ1-1, the V gene TRBV5-1; 11 nucleotides align to TRBD1. The CDR3 runs 14 residues. V shed 0 bases, J shed 7 bases, and the junction held 2 bases outside the gene matches. From germline, CDR1 is SGHRS and CDR2 YFSETQ. As DNA, the CDR3 is TGCGCCAGCAGCTTGGAAGGGACAGGGGGTGAAGCTTTCTTT. Translating gives CASSLEGTGGEAFF.